This T cell receptor beta chain was retrieved from a study of T cells in Graves' hyperthyroidism and ophthalmopathy. Study-level findings and limits: Ophthalmopathy, as predicted by the model, came a median roughly 6.5 months after the prediction.

From RNA transcripts, TCR beta CDR3 regions were amplified. Researchers ran a first-round RT-PCR on the TCR CDR3 using the HTBI primer set. TCRdb independently ran MiXCR on the multiplex PCR reads; one entry per CDR3 protein. The sample includes about 380,000 distinct CDR3 sequences, less than 15% of them seen just once. With 5 bases clipped from V and 5 bases from J, the junction kept 8 bases outside the gene matches. There are 15 residues in the CDR3. Germline-derived CDR1 and CDR2 are MDHEN and SYDVKM. This clonotype was counted at least ten times. Its antigen is unknown. Criteria for exclusion of patients were uncontrolled infection, other autoimmune disease, pregnancy or lactation. Initially, at the first diagnosis of hyperthyroidism and before any ophthalmopathy symptoms, blood was sampled.

Sequenced input: blood. The rearrangement uses TRBV28 and TRBJ1-5, with 8 bases identical to TRBD1. The sequence was collected from a man aged 30-40 years with Graves' hyperthyroidism that later progressed to Graves' ophthalmopathy. Here the CDR3 reads CASSPPGQGHQPQHF. The CDR3 DNA reads as TGTGCCAGCAGTCCGCCTGGACAGGGCCATCAGCCCCAGCATTTT.